These 27 T cell receptor beta chains came from one sample sequenced in a study of radiotherapy plus CTLA-4 blockade in lung cancer. Method: immunoSEQ multiplex PCR; TCRdb's copy keeps in-frame clones and lacks some. The sample holds 50,000 or so clones, roughly 76% seen once. This material consisted of peripheral blood, taken from a patient treated with radiotherapy plus ipilimumab. The receptor set was obtained from a human donor with non-small cell lung cancer who had stable disease on radiotherapy plus ipilimumab.

The CDR3 bases are TGTGCCAGTAGTGGAGTTAGCGGGGCTAGCACAGATACGCAGTATTTT. Translated: CASSGVSGASTDTQYF. The chain carries TRBV19 and TRBJ2-3; TRBD2 aligns across 8 bases. The V and J ends lost 5 bases and 0 bases, in that order; junction bases with no gene match: 7. The germline V gene encodes CDR1 LNHDA and CDR2 SQIVND (reference sequence). The CDR3 loop spans 16 amino acids.

This chain links TRBV7-6 with TRBJ2-3; D remains ambiguous. Trimming shortened V by 3 bases and J by 6 bases, and 4 bases separated the two germline ends. Germline V gene sequence: CDR1 SGHVS, CDR2 FNYEAQ. CDR3 size: 11 residues. The CDR3 here is CASSFEDTQYF. The CDR3 DNA reads as TGTGCCAGCAGCTTTGAGGATACGCAGTATTTT.

The chain's CDR3 is CASSSDRGGTEAFF. In nucleotides, the CDR3 is TGTGCCAGCAGTTCGGACAGGGGAGGGACTGAAGCTTTCTTT. The chain has TRBV27 and TRBJ1-1; 9 nucleotides align to TRBD1. J gave up 5 bases and V 4 bases, and 5 bases lay outside the gene matches. Germline V gene data show CDR1 as MNHEY and CDR2 as SMNVEV (reference sequence). The CDR3 runs 14 residues.

The chain combines TRBV7-9 with TRBJ2-7; TRBD1 matches at 9 bases. The V gene end was trimmed by 7 bases and the J gene end by 5 bases; junction bases not matched to a gene: 9. Germline V gene data show CDR1 as SEHNR and CDR2 as FQNEAQ (reference sequence). This CDR3 is built from 14 residues. CDR3 loop: CASIPGTGIHEQYF. The DNA of the CDR3 is TGTGCCAGCATCCCGGGGACAGGGATCCACGAGCAGTACTTC.

This chain uses TRBV19 with TRBJ2-5; D not certain. CDR1 and CDR2 from the germline V gene are LNHDA and SQIVND (reference sequence). Trimming shortened V by 9 bases and J by 4 bases, and 27 bases separated the two germline ends. The CDR3 is made up of 17 amino acids. DNA for the CDR3: TGTGCCAGCCATACACCCCCCCAGGAGCAATTGGGAGAGACCCAGTACTTC. Translating gives CASHTPPQEQLGETQYF.

This sequence joins TRBV13 and TRBJ2-2; 9 bases are a match to TRBD1. The CDR3 loop spans 15 amino acids. Germline CDR1 reads PRHDT; CDR2 reads FYEKMQ (reference sequence). V dropped 5 bases and J dropped 4; count of bases not matched to a gene: 5. As DNA, the CDR3 is TGTGCCAGCAGCACCGGACAGGGGATCACCGGGGAGCTGTTTTTT. Translating it yields CASSTGQGITGELFF.

J is TRBJ1-5 and V is TRBV30; TRBD1 might be the D (6 bases). Germline V gene lookup returns CDR1 GTSNPN and CDR2 SVGIG (reference sequence). The CDR3 consists of 15 residues. The V and J ends lost 3 bases and 1 base respectively, with 13 bases between them. CDR3 region: CAWREQGGSNQPQHF. As DNA, the CDR3 is TGTGCCTGGAGGGAACAGGGCGGGAGCAATCAGCCCCAGCATTTT.

The CDR3 sequence is CASSRPDITDTQYF. CDR3 in DNA: TGTGCCAGCAGCCGACCGGACATTACAGATACGCAGTATTTT. The chain carries TRBV6-5 and TRBJ2-3, with a tentative D call TRBD1 (5 bases). With 6 bases removed from V and 3 bases from J, the gap between germline ends came to 13 bases. CDR1 and CDR2 from the germline V gene are MNHEY and SVGAGI. This CDR3 region has 14 residues.

This sequence joins TRBV28 and TRBJ2-5; possible D gene TRBD2, 7 bases. The germline V and J ends were trimmed by 7 bases and 4 bases, with 16 bases remaining between them. The V gene's germline CDR1 is MDHEN and CDR2 SYDVKM. CDR3 size: 14 residues. The CDR3 DNA reads as TGTGCCAGCACCCCGGGGGGCTACACAGAGACCCAGTACTTC. Translation: CASTPGGYTETQYF.

V usage is TRBV18 and J usage is TRBJ1-5, with 10 bases that match TRBD1. Germline V gives CDR1 KGHSH, CDR2 LQKENI. The junction had 8 bases not matched to a gene; V was cut back by 3 bases and J by 6 bases. The CDR3 is made up of 16 amino acids. The CDR3 here is CASSPSGTGAGQPQHF. CDR3 bases: TGTGCCAGCTCACCCTCCGGGACAGGGGCAGGTCAGCCCCAGCATTTT.

The chain combines TRBV2 with TRBJ1-5, with TRBD1 matching 10 bases. V lost 6 bases and J lost 6; bases outside the gene matches: 8. There are 15 residues in the CDR3. Germline V gives CDR1 SNHLY, CDR2 FYNNEI. This CDR3 reads CASRPTGGSAQPQHF. The CDR3 bases are TGTGCCAGCAGGCCGACAGGGGGCAGCGCTCAGCCCCAGCATTTT.

The chain combines TRBV28 with TRBJ1-1; 11 nucleotides align to TRBD1. The CDR3 totals 15 residues. With V trimmed by 5 bases and J by 3 bases, 5 bases remained unmatched. The germline gives CDR1 MDHEN, CDR2 SYDVKM. Here the CDR3 reads CASSGQGAGDTEAFF. CDR3 in DNA: TGTGCCAGCAGTGGACAGGGGGCGGGGGACACTGAAGCTTTCTTT.

This clone is classed as medium-sized. This chain links TRBV7-2 with TRBJ2-1, with TRBD2 identical over 12 bases. Trimming removed 5 bases from V and 0 bases from J; junction bases left unmatched: 8. Germline V gene sequence: CDR1 SGHTA, CDR2 FQGNSA. The CDR3 consists of 18 residues. DNA for the CDR3: TGTGCCAGCAGCATGGGACTAGCGGGTAGGAGCTCCTACAATGAGCAGTTCTTC. Protein product: CASSMGLAGRSSYNEQFF.

Here the CDR3 reads CASSLVAGTIYF. In DNA form, the CDR3 reads TGTGCCAGCAGCTTAGTGGCAGGAACCATATATTTT. The J gene is TRBJ1-3, the V gene TRBV11-2; D ambiguous. The length of the CDR3 is 12 residues. Trimming took off 1 base at V and 10 bases at J, with 8 bases between the two ends. CDR1 is SGHAT and CDR2 is FQNNGV in the germline V gene.

This sequence joins TRBV13 and TRBJ2-7; D tentatively fits TRBD1 or TRBD2 (6 bases each). V was pared by 1 base and J by 10 bases, with 14 bases between. The CDR3 has 13 amino acids. CDR1 PRHDT and CDR2 FYEKMQ come from the germline V gene (reference sequence). The CDR3 region is CASSLASGAGQYF. CDR3 bases: TGTGCCAGCAGCTTAGCATCGGGGGCGGGCCAGTACTTC.

The chain has TRBV19 and TRBJ1-2; 9 bases agree with TRBD1. The CDR3 extends over 15 amino acids. Germline loops: CDR1 LNHDA, CDR2 SQIVND (reference sequence). V shed 10 bases, J shed 2 bases, and the junction held 11 bases outside the gene matches. The CDR3: CATRQGGVQNYGYTF. For the CDR3, the DNA is TGTGCCACCAGACAGGGGGGCGTACAAAACTATGGCTACACCTTC.

The gene calls are TRBV19 and TRBJ1-2; 8 bases line up with TRBD1. Germline V gene data show CDR1 as LNHDA and CDR2 as SQIVND (reference sequence). The length of the CDR3 is 15 residues. Trimming cost V 4 bases and J 8 bases; bases outside gene matches: 12. The CDR3 is CASSTTNSGTGGYTF. Here the CDR3 DNA reads TGTGCCAGTAGTACCACAAACTCCGGGACAGGAGGCTACACCTTC. Full variable domain (remainder filled in from reference TRBV19 and TRBJ1-2): DGGITQSPKYLFRKEGQNVTLSCEQNLNHDAMYWYRQDPGQGLRLIYYSQIVNDFQKGDIAEGYSVSREKKESFPLTVTSAQKNPTAFYLCASSTTNSGTGGYTFGSGTRLTVV.

This clone was seen a single time. This chain connects TRBV4-3 to TRBJ2-2, with TRBD2 matching 13 bases. CDR1 is LGHNA, CDR2 YSLEER, per germline. V shed 2 bases and J 8 bases; nucleotides not matched to a gene: 8. The CDR3 is 17 residues long. The CDR3 DNA is TGCGCCAGCAGCCAAATACTAGCGGGGGGGCAGTTAGGGGAGCTGTTTTTT. Protein sequence: CASSQILAGGQLGELFF.

The rearrangement uses TRBV9 and TRBJ1-1; no clear D gene. The germline CDR1 and CDR2 sequences are SGDLS and YYNGEE. The CDR3 runs 14 residues. Trimming removed 0 bases at V and 3 bases at J, with 9 bases between. CDR3 sequence (DNA): TGTGCCAGCAGCGTAGCTACAGCGTACACTGAAGCTTTCTTT. Its translation is CASSVATAYTEAFF.

This clone was seen a handful of times. This chain joins TRBV7-6 and TRBJ2-5; TRBD2 agrees at 9 bases. The CDR3 spans 13 residues. Germline-derived CDR1 and CDR2 are SGHVS and FNYEAQ. V was clipped by 11 bases and J by 7 bases; unmatched bases: 11. CDR3 bases: TGTGCCTCCGATAATAGCGGGGGAGGGACCCAGTACTTC. This encodes CASDNSGGGTQYF.

The chain recombines TRBV11-2 with TRBJ1-3; unclear D gene. Germline values: CDR1 SGHAT, CDR2 FQNNGV. The CDR3 sequence is 16 residues long. V dropped 1 base and J dropped 7 bases, with 17 bases sitting between them. Here the CDR3 reads CASSLGPRGVGNTIYF. The CDR3 bases are TGTGCCAGCAGCTTAGGGCCCCGCGGCGTTGGGAACACCATATATTTT.

The V call is TRBV7-3, the J call TRBJ1-2; 7 bases map to TRBD1. This CDR3 contains 15 residues. Germline V gene sequence: CDR1 SGHTA, CDR2 FQGTGA. J lost 8 bases, V lost 5 bases, and 14 bases had no gene match. CDR3 in amino acids: CASSERGQSLGGYTF. CDR3 nucleotides: TGTGCCAGCAGCGAAAGGGGACAGTCCCTGGGGGGCTACACCTTC. Using reference TRBV7-3 and TRBJ1-2 for the parts outside the CDR3, the full variable domain is GAGVSQTPSNKVTEKGKYVELRCDPISGHTALYWYRQSLGQGPEFLIYFQGTGAADDSGLPNDRFFAVRPEGSVSTLKIQRTERGDSAVYLCASSERGQSLGGYTFGSGTRLTVV.

This clone has a single count. This chain connects TRBV11-2 to TRBJ2-7; D may be TRBD1 or TRBD2 (6 bases each). Trimming pared 3 bases from V and 6 bases from J, leaving 12 bases between. The V gene's germline CDR1 is SGHAT and CDR2 FQNNGV. This CDR3 has 13 residues. The CDR3 sequence: CASSFSSGAEQYV. The CDR3 bases are TGTGCCAGCAGCTTCTCGTCGGGGGCCGAGCAGTACGTC.

This chain links TRBV14 with TRBJ1-1; 9 bases are shared with TRBD1. The trim removed 4 bases at V and 1 base at J, leaving 4 bases unmatched. CDR3 length equals 15 residues. From germline, CDR1 is SGHDN and CDR2 FVKESK. CDR3 nucleotide sequence: TGTGCCAGCAGCCCCCGACAGGGGGGGAACACTGAAGCTTTCTTT. The encoded protein is CASSPRQGGNTEAFF.

The V call is TRBV28, the J call TRBJ2-1; tentative D call: TRBD2 (5 bases). CDR3 length equals 16 residues. The V and J ends lost 3 bases and 2 bases respectively, with 14 bases between them. Germline assignment: CDR1 MDHEN and CDR2 SYDVKM. The CDR3: CASSFVGLGAYNEQFF. CDR3 bases: TGTGCCAGCAGTTTTGTAGGGCTGGGAGCCTACAATGAGCAGTTCTTC.

V is TRBV7-2 and J is TRBJ1-2; D uncertain. Looked up from germline, CDR1 is SGHTA and CDR2 is FQGNSA. Trimming took 1 base from V and 8 from J, leaving 8 bases between them. CDR3 size: 12 residues. CDR3 nucleotide sequence: TGTGCCAGCAGCTTAGGGGTGAGAGGCTACACCTTC. Translated: CASSLGVRGYTF.

The chain employs TRBV6-5 and TRBJ1-1, with D possibly TRBD1 on 6 matching bases. CDR1 is MNHEY, CDR2 SVGAGI, per germline. The CDR3 extends over 14 amino acids. V lost 6 bases and J 4 bases, leaving 15 bases between the germline ends. CDR3 loop: CASSPAGVATEAFF. The CDR3, as DNA: TGTGCCAGCAGCCCAGCAGGGGTCGCCACTGAAGCTTTCTTT.